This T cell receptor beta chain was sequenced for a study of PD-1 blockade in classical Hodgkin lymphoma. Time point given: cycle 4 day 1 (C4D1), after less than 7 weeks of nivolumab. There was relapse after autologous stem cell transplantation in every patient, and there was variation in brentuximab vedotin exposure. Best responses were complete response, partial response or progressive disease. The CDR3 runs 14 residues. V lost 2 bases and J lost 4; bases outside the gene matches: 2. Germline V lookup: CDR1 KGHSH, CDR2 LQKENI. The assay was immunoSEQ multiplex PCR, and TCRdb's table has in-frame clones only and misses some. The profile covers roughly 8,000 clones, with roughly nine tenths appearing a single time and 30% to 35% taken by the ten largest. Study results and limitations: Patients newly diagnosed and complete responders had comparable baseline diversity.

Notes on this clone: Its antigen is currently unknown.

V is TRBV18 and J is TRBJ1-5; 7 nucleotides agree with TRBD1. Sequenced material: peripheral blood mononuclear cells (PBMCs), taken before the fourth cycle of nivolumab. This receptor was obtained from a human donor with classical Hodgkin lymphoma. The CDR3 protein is CASSPAQGNQPQHF. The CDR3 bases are TGTGCCAGCTCACCAGCACAGGGGAATCAGCCCCAGCATTTT.